The source of this T cell receptor beta chain is a study of vaccination and CD4 T cells after COVID-19 (dated by TCRdb to 2022 to 2024). About the investigation overall: Convalescent patients had a positive SARS-CoV-2 result on nasal swab PCR, and of these patients, 8 or 9 had mild disease and one had severe disease. The convalescent cohort included six males and four females, with two Hispanic individuals, seven Caucasians, two Asians and one multiracial person. The cultures were stimulated with overlapping spike peptide pools from SARS-CoV-2 and from the common cold coronaviruses HCoV-NL63, HCoV-OC43 and HCoV-229E. As controls, cultures received a CEFX viral epitope pool (the positive control), an HIV-1 Nef peptide pool (the negative control), or no peptide at all. The time from the second vaccine dose to post-vaccine blood sampling had a median of around 72 days and ranged from about 12 to 241 days. Post-COVID blood samples from convalescent patients were collected a median of 101 days after diagnosis, with a range of roughly 35 to 170 days. Participants received two doses of either the Pfizer-BioNTech BNT162b2 vaccine (n=8) or the Moderna mRNA-1273 vaccine (n=2). In around 9 COVID-19 convalescent patients and a handful of infection-naive healthy vaccine recipients, researchers compared the spike-specific CD4+ TCR repertoire from before mRNA vaccination with the repertoire from after.

The method was PCR. TCR sequencing of DNA from cultured CD4+ T cells used the Oncomine TCR Beta short-read assay at the Johns Hopkins FTIC core. The QIAamp micro DNA kit was used to extract genomic DNA from the cultured CD4+ T cells. Oncomine TCR Beta libraries made from cultured CD4+ T cells were pooled using unique dual indexes and sequenced on an Illumina iSeq 100. The study's processing was this. Non-productive sequences were filtered out, and CDR3s that did not start with C, did not end with F or W, or were shorter than 7 amino acids were discarded. The MANAFEST web application identified antigen-specific clonotypes by comparing peptide-stimulated wells against reference wells and other culture wells. Positive clones required FDR below 0.05, an odds ratio above 5, and productive frequency above 0.1% in at least two of three replicate wells. Clonotypes that were significantly expanded in both SARS-CoV-2 spike wells and at least one common cold coronavirus spike condition were defined as cross-reactive. Similarity between CDR3 sequences was evaluated in R version 3.6.1 using Levenshtein distances (stringdist) and unrooted phylogenetic trees (ape). The public reads were run again by TCRdb, first through fastp at Q25 and then through MiXCR, and only productive beta chains were kept. Entries that share a CDR3 protein sequence are merged under the most common genes and DNA. The V and J calls shown here were made by TCRdb, not taken from the authors' results. This sample comprises about 20,000 distinct CDR3 sequences, approximately 40% of them detected only once. About 7% of the sample is held by the ten biggest clonotypes.

V loses 6 bases, J loses 0 bases, and the germline ends lie 9 bases apart. From a lookup of the germline V gene, CDR1 and CDR2 are MNHNS and SASEGT. There are 14 amino acids in the CDR3, from cysteine to phenylalanine inclusive. The entry retains the CDR3 DNA only, 42 bases that are in frame from base 1. The paper's findings and limits, for the study overall: An increase in the median number of SARS-CoV-2-reactive clonotypes from approximately 20 after infection to 35 to 40 after vaccination was observed, but the change was not found to be significant. Among the post-vaccine SARS-CoV-2-reactive clones in convalescent patients, a median approximately 90% showed up only after vaccination, which suggests vaccine-specific priming. Nearly all vaccine-specific clones in convalescent patients (304 of 307) were mono-reactive for SARS-CoV-2 spike rather than cross-reactive with common cold coronaviruses. The study included relatively few convalescent patients and did not analyze early timepoints after natural infection.

The treatment or condition label of this sample denotes: approximately nine-day PBMC culture with coronavirus spike peptide pools or control peptides (ViraFEST assay). The ViraFEST assay was used in the study, in which antigen-specific T cells were expanded with peptide pools and expanded clonotypes were subsequently identified by TCR sequencing. Positive SARS-CoV-2 PCR tests in the convalescent patients dated from March to December 2020, before Alpha, Beta and Delta variants emerged in the United States. Each well held 2.2 million or so PBMCs cultured in IMDM containing about 5% human AB serum and 9 to 10 IU/ml IL-2, with 10 ug/ml peptide pools added. Half of the culture medium was replaced with fresh IL-2-containing medium on days 3 and 7. CD4+ T cells were isolated after around ten days of culture through negative selection using the EasySep CD4+ T cell isolation kit. Ficoll-Paque Plus gradient centrifugation was used to isolate PBMCs from whole blood, and the isolated PBMCs were then either used fresh or cryopreserved at -140C. Triplicate wells were generally used for each culture condition.

To note about this clonotype: Its antigen is not yet known. No clone much larger than this one lies a single base away; base qualities are absent.

The chain was built from TRBV6-1 and TRBJ1-5; a confident D gene designation cannot be given. The specimen comprised CD4+ T cells from blood, cultured in vitro, sampled after SARS-CoV-2 vaccination. This sequence was found in a human donor who had recovered from COVID-19. The sequenced DNA: TGTGCCAGCAGAGGTGAGATTAGCAATCAGCCCCAGCATTTT. Its coded protein is CASRGEISNQPQHF.